The 24 T cell receptor beta chains presented below share a single source sample, sequenced in a study. TCRdb passed the 5' RACE reads through MiXCR, listing each CDR3 protein once. Of about 50,000 distinct CDR3 sequences listed, 17% are singletons. Sequenced input: naive CD4+ T cells sorted from blood. Subset of the sample: naive CD4+ T cells, CD4+CD45RA+CD25-. The receptors were sampled from a female donor with breast cancer.

This sequence joins TRBV5-1 and TRBJ2-1, with TRBD2 matching over 8 bases. Germline-derived CDR1 and CDR2 are SGHRS and YFSETQ. The CDR3 length is 14 residues. Trimming cost V 0 bases and J 7 bases; bases outside gene matches: 3. The CDR3 DNA reads as TGCGCCAGCAGCTTGGAACCTAGCGGGAATGAGCAGTTCTTC. This gives the protein CASSLEPSGNEQFF.

This clonotype was recorded a few times. This chain uses TRBV6-6 with TRBJ2-3, with a weak D call TRBD1 (6 bases). The CDR3 is made up of 14 amino acids. Germline loops: CDR1 MNHNY, CDR2 SVGAGI (reference sequence). V gave up 1 base and J gave up 5 bases, with 10 bases separating them. The CDR3 spells CASSYFQGGDTQYF. The CDR3 coding sequence is TGTGCCAGCAGTTACTTTCAAGGGGGAGATACGCAGTATTTT.

This rearrangement joins TRBV13 to TRBJ1-3, with 10 bases aligning to TRBD1. The germline V gene has CDR1 PRHDT and CDR2 FYEKMQ (reference sequence). V shed 5 bases and J 0 bases; nucleotides not matched to a gene: 4. The CDR3 runs 16 residues. CDR3 nucleotides: TGTGCCAGCAGCGCCTGGACAGGGGGCTCTGGAAACACCATATATTTT. Translating gives CASSAWTGGSGNTIYF. Full variable domain (rest looked up from reference TRBV13 and TRBJ1-3): AAGVIQSPRHLIKEKRETATLKCYPIPRHDTVYWYQQGPGQDPQFLISFYEKMQSDKGSIPDRFSAQQFSDYHSELNMSSLELGDSALYFCASSAWTGGSGNTIYFGEGSWLTVV.

In this sample, this clonotype turned up many times. This sequence joins TRBV7-9 and TRBJ2-7, with D hard to call. CDR3 length: 15 amino acids. With 5 bases removed from V and 2 bases from J, the gap between germline ends came to 16 bases. Germline V gene data show CDR1 as SEHNR and CDR2 as FQNEAQ (reference sequence). As DNA, the CDR3 is TGTGCCAGCAGCCGTGACGGCCCCACCGCCTACGAGCAGTACTTC. Amino acid sequence: CASSRDGPTAYEQYF. Combining the CDR3 with reference TRBV7-9 and TRBJ2-7 gives the whole variable domain DTGVSQNPRHKITKRGQNVTFRCDPISEHNRLYWYRQTLGQGPEFLTYFQNEAQLEKSRLLSDRFSAERPKGSFSTLEIQRTEQGDSAMYLCASSRDGPTAYEQYFGPGTRLTVT.

This clonotype was observed at least ten times. The chain recombines TRBV5-1 with TRBJ2-5; 10 bases line up with TRBD1. With 0 bases clipped from V and 3 bases from J, the junction kept 11 bases outside the gene matches. The CDR3 totals 18 residues. Per germline, CDR1 SGHRS and CDR2 YFSETQ. The CDR3 region is CASSLAGGQGVGEETQYF. CDR3 bases: TGCGCCAGCAGCTTGGCCGGAGGACAGGGGGTAGGCGAAGAGACCCAGTACTTC.

The chain couples TRBV5-4 to TRBJ2-1; 15 bases are a match to TRBD2. The germline V gene has CDR1 SGHNT and CDR2 YYREEE (reference sequence). The length of the CDR3 is 18 residues. Unmatched junction bases numbered 7, after V lost 5 bases and J lost 1 base. The CDR3 is CASRGGTSGRSSYNEQFF. The CDR3 DNA reads TGTGCCAGCAGGGGGGGGACTAGCGGGAGGAGTTCCTACAATGAGCAGTTCTTC.

The chain is built from TRBV5-1 and TRBJ2-2; no definite D call. This CDR3 spans 13 amino acids. Deletions cut 4 bases from V and 7 bases from J, with 11 bases between. The germline V gene encodes CDR1 SGHRS and CDR2 YFSETQ. CDR3 protein: CASSLDPGGELFF. The CDR3 region has the DNA TGCGCCAGCAGCCTAGACCCTGGCGGGGAGCTGTTTTTT.

This clonotype was counted only a few times. V and J are TRBV4-1 and TRBJ2-7; weak D call: TRBD2 (6 bases). The CDR3 is 16 amino acids. CDR1 and CDR2 from the germline V gene are MGHRA and YSYEKL. The ends were cut back, 7 bases at V and 6 bases at J, with 25 bases in the middle. CDR3 nucleotides: TGCGCCAGCAAAGAAGTTTTAGGTACTAGCCGCAGCGAGCAGTACTTC. Translating it yields CASKEVLGTSRSEQYF.

To note about this clonotype: Without the conserved terminal phenylalanine or tryptophan, this CDR3 likely stems from a read error. This rearrangement joins TRBV5-1 to TRBJ2-2, with D possibly being TRBD1 (6 bases). The germline V and J ends were trimmed by 0 bases and 7 bases, with 7 bases remaining between them. The germline CDR1 and CDR2 sequences are SGHRS and YFSETQ. This CDR3 region has 13 residues. For the CDR3, the DNA is TGCGCCAGCAGCTTGGACAGGGACGGGGAGCTGTTTTCT. This gives the protein CASSLDRDGELFS.

Ten or more counts support this clonotype. This chain uses TRBV27 with TRBJ1-2; D gene uncertain. Germline loops: CDR1 MNHEY, CDR2 SMNVEV (reference sequence). The germline V and J ends were trimmed by 3 bases and 0 bases, with 11 bases remaining between them. The CDR3 consists of 15 residues. In DNA form, the CDR3 reads TGTGCCAGCAGTTTGAAGCCTTCAGCTAACTATGGCTACACCTTC. Translated: CASSLKPSANYGYTF.

This clonotype was counted at least ten times. The CDR3 region is CASSESPSGSYHTQYF. The CDR3 DNA follows: TGCGCCAGCAGTGAGTCCCCTAGCGGGAGCTACCATACGCAGTATTTT. The chain carries TRBV10-2 and TRBJ2-3; 10 nucleotides align to TRBD2. Germline-derived CDR1 and CDR2 are WSHSY and SAAADI. Trimming removed 0 bases from V and 7 bases from J; junction bases left unmatched: 7. The CDR3 consists of 16 residues.

This clonotype came up many times. The V call is TRBV20-1, the J call TRBJ2-1; D gene ambiguous. Between the trimmed V and J ends, which lost 3 bases and 2 bases, there was a span of 14 bases. This CDR3 has 15 amino acids. From germline, CDR1 is DFQATT and CDR2 SNEGSKA (reference sequence). CDR3 protein: CSASPGQKTYNEQFF. As DNA, the CDR3 is TGCAGTGCTAGTCCCGGGCAGAAGACCTACAATGAGCAGTTCTTC.

In regard to this clonotype: A much more abundant neighbour one base away suggests this may be a read error. This chain uses TRBV6-5 with TRBJ2-3; possible D gene TRBD1, 5 bases. The DNA end is a closer match to TRBJ1-5, so the J assignment may be wrong. CDR3 length: 16 residues. Per the germline V gene, CDR1 is MNHEY and CDR2 is SVGAGI. DNA for the CDR3: TGTGCCAGCAGTTACTCTTGGGGACGGAGCACAGATACGCAGCATTTT. Translating gives CASSYSWGRSTDTQHF.

The chain uses TRBV9 and TRBJ2-7; 11 bases agree with TRBD2. Germline V gene lookup returns CDR1 SGDLS and CDR2 YYNGEE. V lost 4 bases, J lost 2 bases, and 2 bases stayed unmatched. CDR3 length: 14 residues. In nucleotides, the CDR3 is TGTGCCAGCAGCAGACTAGCGGGGACCTACGAGCAGTACTTC. Translating gives CASSRLAGTYEQYF. Drawing the rest from reference TRBV9 and TRBJ2-7, the complete variable domain is DSGVTQTPKHLITATGQRVTLRCSPRSGDLSVYWYQQSLDQGLQFLIQYYNGEERAKGNILERFSAQQFPDLHSELNLSSLELGDSALYFCASSRLAGTYEQYFGPGTRLTVT.

In this sample, this clonotype turned up many times. The rearrangement links TRBV20-1 to TRBJ2-3; 12 bases are a match to TRBD2. V gave up 7 bases and J gave up 4 bases; unmatched junction bases: 0. The germline V gene has CDR1 DFQATT and CDR2 SNEGSKA (reference sequence). There are 12 residues in the CDR3. CDR3 sequence: CSGLAGADTQYF. The CDR3 nucleotides read TGCAGTGGACTAGCGGGAGCAGATACGCAGTATTTT.

The chain recombines TRBV20-1 with TRBJ1-1; D remains ambiguous. The length of the CDR3 is 11 residues. CDR1 is DFQATT, CDR2 SNEGSKA, per germline (reference sequence). The V and J ends lost 2 bases and 0 bases respectively, with 1 base between them. CDR3 bases: TGCAGTGCTAGATTGAACACTGAAGCTTTCTTT. Its protein product is CSARLNTEAFF.

The chain is built from TRBV20-1 and TRBJ2-4; 11 positions match TRBD1. The V segment lost 3 bases and the J segment 5 bases; nucleotides outside the gene matches: 3. The CDR3 has 14 amino acids. Germline V lookup: CDR1 DFQATT, CDR2 SNEGSKA (reference sequence). CDR3 DNA: TGCAGTGCTAGCGTGGACAGGGGGCAAAACATTCAGTACTTC. Its protein product is CSASVDRGQNIQYF.

The chain joins TRBV7-8 to TRBJ2-1; 9 nucleotides agree with TRBD2. Germline V gene lookup returns CDR1 SGHVS and CDR2 FQNEAQ. The CDR3 contains 15 residues. Germline trimming cut 5 bases from V and 8 bases from J; bases unmatched to any gene: 10. CDR3 in amino acids: CASSPNSGRGDEQFF. CDR3 coding DNA: TGTGCCAGCAGCCCAAATAGCGGGAGAGGGGATGAGCAGTTCTTC.

This clonotype was detected ten times or more. The chain uses TRBV4-1 and TRBJ2-5, with 9 bases that match TRBD1. Germline V gene lookup returns CDR1 MGHRA and CDR2 YSYEKL. Trimming took 4 bases from V and 5 from J; bases not matched to a gene: 11. CDR3 length: 16 residues. The CDR3 is CASSLTGGADYETQYF. The CDR3 nucleotides read TGCGCCAGCAGCCTCACAGGGGGCGCGGATTATGAGACCCAGTACTTC.

The chain employs TRBV7-9 and TRBJ1-1; D call uncertain. Germline V gene data show CDR1 as SEHNR and CDR2 as FQNEAQ (reference sequence). The V end lost 4 bases, the J end lost 1 base, and 10 bases lay between the germline ends. The CDR3 loop spans 14 amino acids. As DNA, the CDR3 is TGTGCCAGCAGCTCACGACAAAGGAACACTGAAGCTTTCTTT. The encoded protein is CASSSRQRNTEAFF.

At least ten counts were recorded for this clonotype. The chain combines TRBV6-5 with TRBJ1-2, with 10 nucleotides matching TRBD1. V dropped 5 bases and J dropped 4; count of bases not matched to a gene: 10. This CDR3 has 16 amino acids. Germline CDR1 MNHEY, CDR2 SVGAGI. The CDR3 here is CASSRTSGTGAYGYTF. The CDR3 nucleotides are TGTGCCAGCAGTCGTACTTCCGGGACAGGGGCCTATGGCTACACCTTC.

Only a few counts were recorded for this clonotype. The rearrangement joins TRBV6-1 to TRBJ2-5; 10 bases match TRBD1. Germline trimming cut 6 bases from V and 4 bases from J; bases unmatched to any gene: 8. CDR1 is MNHNS, CDR2 SASEGT, per germline. This CDR3 comprises 15 residues. CDR3 nucleotide sequence: TGTGCCAGCAGGGAGGGACAGGGGCGAAGAGAGACCCAGTACTTC. It translates to CASREGQGRRETQYF.

As to this clonotype: This may be a read error, as it is one base from a much larger clone. The chain carries TRBV20-1 and TRBJ2-3, with D tentatively TRBD2 (5 bases). Germline assignment: CDR1 DFQATT and CDR2 SNEGSKA (reference sequence). The CDR3 consists of 15 residues. CDR3 protein: CSAGDGKVERLGQYF. Written as DNA, the CDR3 is TGCAGTGCTGGAGACGGGAAGGTGGAGAGATTGGGGCAGTATTTT.

The chain recombines TRBV7-2 with TRBJ2-5; D unclear. Germline V gives CDR1 SGHTA, CDR2 FQGNSA. The CDR3 extends over 13 amino acids. Trimming shortened V by 4 bases and J by 0 bases, and 6 bases separated the two germline ends. CDR3 nucleotides: TGTGCCAGCAGCTGGGCCCACCAAGAGACCCAGTACTTC. This encodes CASSWAHQETQYF.